The 24 T cell receptor beta chains below were found in one sample sequenced in a study of shared clonotypes between healthy human individuals. Here immunoSEQ multiplex PCR was the method, and the copy in TCRdb shows in-frame clones only, minus some. The table lists around 350,000 clones, around 79% of them singletons. What was sequenced was memory CD4+ T cells sorted from blood. Stated subset: CD45RA-negative fraction. The receptor source for this set is a young man in good health.

This sequence joins TRBV11-2 and TRBJ2-1, with unresolved D. Looked up from germline, CDR1 is SGHAT and CDR2 is FQNNGV. CDR3 length equals 14 residues. Trimming took 2 bases from V and 5 from J, leaving 10 bases between them. Written as DNA, the CDR3 is TGTGCCAGCAGCTTACGTACCACAAACAATGAGCAGTTCTTC. Its translation: CASSLRTTNNEQFF.

The chain uses TRBV27 and TRBJ2-1; 12 nucleotides align to TRBD2. The CDR3 consists of 14 residues. Germline CDR1 is MNHEY and CDR2 is SMNVEV (reference sequence). The trim removed 10 bases at V and 8 bases at J, leaving 9 bases unmatched. CDR3 sequence reads: CATRLAGVLDEQFF. CDR3 sequence (DNA): TGTGCCACCCGACTAGCGGGAGTATTGGATGAGCAGTTCTTC.

The V and J genes are TRBV15 and TRBJ2-1; 11 bases map to TRBD2. The CDR3 is 21 residues long. Germline V gene lookup returns CDR1 LNHNV and CDR2 YYDKDF (reference sequence). After removal of 3 bases from V and 2 bases from J, the junction contained 18 bases not matched to a gene. CDR3 sequence (DNA): TGTGCCACCAGCAGGACTTGGGACAAGGGCCGACTAGCGGGGACCTACAATGAGCAGTTCTTC. As protein: CATSRTWDKGRLAGTYNEQFF.

Remarks on this clone: The same CDR3 also results from other DNA sequences found in this sample. The rearrangement links TRBV7-2 to TRBJ2-5, with D uncertain. Germline CDR1 reads SGHTA; CDR2 reads FQGNSA. The CDR3 loop spans 12 amino acids. The germline V and J ends were trimmed by 5 bases and 1 base, with 5 bases remaining between them. In nucleotides, the CDR3 is TGTGCCAGCAGCCCCCTCCAAGAGACCCAGTACTTC. Its translation is CASSPLQETQYF.

The DNA for the CDR3 is TGTGCCAGCAGCTTAAGTGCAGGGAGCCTCACAGATACGCAGTATTTT. It yields the protein CASSLSAGSLTDTQYF. The chain recombines TRBV7-3 with TRBJ2-3, with D perhaps being TRBD1 or TRBD2 (5 bases each). CDR3 length: 16 residues. The germline CDR1 and CDR2 sequences are SGHTA and FQGTGA. The V gene lost 1 base and the J gene lost 2 bases, with 13 bases spanning the gap.

V and J are TRBV11-2 and TRBJ1-1; 8 bases are shared with TRBD1. From germline, CDR1 is SGHAT and CDR2 FQNNGV. V lost 5 bases to trimming and J lost 6 bases; unmatched junction nucleotides: 5. The CDR3 covers 13 residues. Here the CDR3 reads CASSPDRGAEAFF. CDR3 coding DNA: TGTGCCAGCAGCCCAGACAGGGGTGCTGAAGCTTTCTTT. Together with reference TRBV11-2 and TRBJ1-1, the CDR3 gives the full variable domain: EAGVAQSPRYKIIEKRQSVAFWCNPISGHATLYWYQQILGQGPKLLIQFQNNGVVDDSQLPKDRFSAERLKGVDSTLKIQPAKLEDSAVYLCASSPDRGAEAFFGQGTRLTVV.

This clone has more than one count but fewer than ten. The rearrangement links TRBV18 to TRBJ1-2; 7 bases agree with TRBD1. CDR1 and CDR2 (germline): KGHSH, LQKENI. The V gene end was trimmed by 3 bases and the J gene end by 6 bases; junction bases not matched to a gene: 10. CDR3 length: 15 residues. The CDR3 DNA follows: TGTGCCAGCTCACCGAAGGACAGGCCATGGGATGGCTACACCTTC. Translated: CASSPKDRPWDGYTF.

This sequence joins TRBV6-4 and TRBJ2-1; D is ambiguous. The CDR3 spans 15 residues. Trimming shortened V by 0 bases and J by 7 bases, and 13 bases separated the two germline ends. CDR1 is MRHNA, CDR2 SNTAGT, per germline. CDR3 in DNA: TGTGCCAGCAGTGACTCTCCCAGATTGGGGAATGAGCAGTTCTTC. Amino acid sequence: CASSDSPRLGNEQFF.

J is TRBJ2-5 and V is TRBV7-2, with TRBD2 identical over 15 bases. CDR3 size: 15 residues. Germline V gives CDR1 SGHTA, CDR2 FQGNSA. With V trimmed by 4 bases and J by 3 bases, 0 bases remained unmatched. This CDR3 reads CASSWTSGREETQYF. In DNA, the CDR3 is TGTGCCAGCAGCTGGACTAGCGGGAGGGAAGAGACCCAGTACTTC.

The chain recombines TRBV6-6 with TRBJ2-7; D call uncertain. V dropped 8 bases and J dropped 1 base, with 12 bases sitting between them. Germline assignment: CDR1 MNHNY and CDR2 SVGAGI (reference sequence). The CDR3 extends over 13 amino acids. The CDR3 coding sequence is TGTGCCAGCGGAAAGGACGGATCCTACGAGCAGTACTTC. This codes for CASGKDGSYEQYF.

The chain recombines TRBV20-1 with TRBJ2-1; D is uncertain. The germline V gene has CDR1 DFQATT and CDR2 SNEGSKA (reference sequence). This CDR3 is built from 10 residues. The CDR3 here is CGTEDPHQFF. CDR3 DNA: TGCGGTACCGAGGACCCTCATCAGTTCTTC.

V usage is TRBV14 and J usage is TRBJ2-2, with 10 bases aligning to TRBD2. V lost 6 bases to trimming and J lost 7 bases; unmatched junction nucleotides: 8. The CDR3 extends over 15 amino acids. Per the germline V gene, CDR1 is SGHDN and CDR2 is FVKESK. In nucleotides, the CDR3 is TGTGCCAGCAGGCAGAGCGGGAGGGCCGGCGGGGAGCTGTTTTTT. It encodes CASRQSGRAGGELFF.

This chain uses TRBV18 with TRBJ1-2; the D is unclear. The CDR3 is made up of 12 amino acids. V lost 2 bases and J 7 bases, leaving 8 bases between the germline ends. Germline values: CDR1 KGHSH, CDR2 LQKENI. The chain's CDR3 is CASSPAGGGYTF. The CDR3 nucleotides read TGTGCCAGCTCACCAGCAGGAGGTGGCTACACCTTC.

V usage is TRBV5-1 and J usage is TRBJ2-3; no firm D call. V was shortened by 5 bases and J by 2 bases, with 9 bases between the two germline ends. The CDR3 loop spans 13 amino acids. From germline, CDR1 is SGHRS and CDR2 YFSETQ. The CDR3 region is CASSPLATDTQYF. As DNA, the CDR3 is TGCGCCAGCAGTCCCTTAGCCACAGATACGCAGTATTTT. Full variable domain (missing parts from reference TRBV5-1 and TRBJ2-3): KAGVTQTPRYLIKTRGQQVTLSCSPISGHRSVSWYQQTPGQGLQFLFEYFSETQRNKGNFPGRFSGRQFSNSRSEMNVSTLELGDSALYLCASSPLATDTQYFGPGTRLTVL.

The gene calls are TRBV2 and TRBJ2-3; D is perhaps TRBD2 (6 bases). CDR3 length equals 16 residues. Germline V gene sequence: CDR1 SNHLY, CDR2 FYNNEI. The V end lost 6 bases, the J end lost 1 base, and 17 bases lay between the germline ends. The CDR3 protein is CASRKLTSRGTDTQYF. CDR3 nucleotide sequence: TGTGCCAGCAGGAAGCTGACTAGTCGTGGCACAGATACGCAGTATTTT.

The chain employs TRBV6-1 and TRBJ1-1; TRBD1 agrees at 8 bases. Germline lookup yields CDR1 MNHNS and CDR2 SASEGT. The trim removed 6 bases at V and 11 bases at J, leaving 11 bases unmatched. The CDR3 extends over 13 amino acids. This CDR3 is CASRGQGGKQAFF. The DNA for the CDR3 is TGTGCCAGCAGAGGACAGGGTGGAAAACAGGCTTTCTTT.

The chain is built from TRBV7-2 and TRBJ2-1, with D maybe TRBD2 (6 bases). Germline assignment: CDR1 SGHTA and CDR2 FQGNSA. Trimming shortened V by 2 bases and J by 8 bases, and 19 bases separated the two germline ends. CDR3 size: 16 residues. This CDR3 reads CASSLRWRGTPYEQFF. CDR3 DNA: TGTGCCAGCAGCTTAAGGTGGCGCGGGACCCCCTATGAGCAGTTCTTC.

This chain links TRBV18 with TRBJ2-3; D possibly matches TRBD1 or TRBD2 (5 bases each). The germline V gene has CDR1 KGHSH and CDR2 LQKENI. The CDR3 loop spans 17 amino acids. Trimming pared 0 bases from V and 1 base from J, leaving 14 bases between. The CDR3 reads CASSPPGTLGGTDTQYF. CDR3 in DNA: TGTGCCAGCTCACCACCGGGGACGCTCGGGGGCACAGATACGCAGTATTTT.

This clone was observed a few times. The rearrangement links TRBV2 to TRBJ2-7; TRBD2 matches 13 bases. The germline gives CDR1 SNHLY, CDR2 FYNNEI. This CDR3 has 15 amino acids. Germline trimming cut 1 base from V and 6 bases from J; bases unmatched to any gene: 3. The CDR3 protein is CASSEELAGGGEQYF. For the CDR3, the DNA is TGTGCCAGCAGTGAAGAACTAGCGGGAGGGGGCGAGCAGTACTTC. The whole variable domain, remainder taken from reference TRBV2 and TRBJ2-7, is EPEVTQTPSHQVTQMGQEVILRCVPISNHLYFYWYRQILGQKVEFLVSFYNNEISEKSEIFDDQFSVERPDGSNFTLKIRSTKLEDSAMYFCASSEELAGGGEQYFGPGTRLTVT.

J is TRBJ2-3 and V is TRBV9; perhaps TRBD2 as D (6 bases). This CDR3 has 16 residues. The V end was cut by 3 bases, the J end by 0 bases, with 14 bases between. Germline V gene sequence: CDR1 SGDLS, CDR2 YYNGEE. For the CDR3, the DNA is TGTGCCAGCAGCGGATTAGCGGAGGCTAGCACAGATACGCAGTATTTT. It codes for CASSGLAEASTDTQYF. Full variable domain (rest looked up from reference TRBV9 and TRBJ2-3): DSGVTQTPKHLITATGQRVTLRCSPRSGDLSVYWYQQSLDQGLQFLIQYYNGEERAKGNILERFSAQQFPDLHSELNLSSLELGDSALYFCASSGLAEASTDTQYFGPGTRLTVL.

The V gene is TRBV7-8, the J gene TRBJ1-4; D not resolved. Trimming left V 0 bases short and J 4 bases short, with 6 bases between. CDR1 is SGHVS and CDR2 is FQNEAQ in the germline V gene. This CDR3 is 14 amino acids long. The CDR3 DNA is TGTGCCAGCAGCTTAGCGGGTAATAATGAAAAACTGTTTTTT. This sequence encodes CASSLAGNNEKLFF.

This chain uses TRBV28 with TRBJ1-5; 7 bases align to TRBD1. The CDR3 loop spans 17 amino acids. Trimming took 6 bases from V and 5 from J; bases not matched to a gene: 16. Germline V CDR1 and CDR2: MDHEN, SYDVKM. The CDR3 is CASSPNGARQGHQPQHF. The DNA of the CDR3 is TGTGCCAGCAGCCCAAATGGGGCGAGACAGGGACATCAGCCCCAGCATTTT. The full variable domain, rest sourced from reference TRBV28 and TRBJ1-5, is DVKVTQSSRYLVKRTGEKVFLECVQDMDHENMFWYRQDPGLGLRLIYFSYDVKMKEKGDIPEGYSVSREKKERFSLILESASTNQTSMYLCASSPNGARQGHQPQHFGDGTRLSIL.

This clone was observed a handful of times. The chain links TRBV5-1 to TRBJ1-2; the D gene is possibly TRBD1 (5 bases). The CDR3 is made up of 14 amino acids. Germline loops: CDR1 SGHRS, CDR2 YFSETQ. Trimming shortened V by 1 base and J by 5 bases, and 12 bases separated the two germline ends. The CDR3 nucleotides read TGCGCCAGCAGCTTGTCCGGGGCGGGATATGGCTACACCTTC. It specifies CASSLSGAGYGYTF.

The CDR3 DNA is TGTGCCAGCAGCTTGCACATCCAACCCCGGGACGGAGCCTCCTATGGCTACACCTTC. Translation gives CASSLHIQPRDGASYGYTF. The genes are TRBV7-9 and TRBJ1-2; perhaps TRBD1 as D (5 bases). Between the trimmed V and J ends, which lost 3 bases and 4 bases, there was a span of 27 bases. Per the germline V gene, CDR1 is SEHNR and CDR2 is FQNEAQ (reference sequence). The CDR3 totals 19 residues.